Following are 10 T cell receptor beta chains from one sample sequenced in a study of spatial heterogeneity in lung cancer. TCRdb redid the calling of the 5' RACE reads with MiXCR, one entry per CDR3 protein. The repertoire consists of 15,000 to 20,000 distinct CDR3 sequences, with about 6.3% occurring once and the leading ten covering under 7%. Study-level points and caveats: The study found that expanded intratumoral alpha and beta TCR counts tracked tumor mutation counts.

Stated time point: sample taken at primary tumor resection. Their target antigens are unknown. The sequenced sample was lung tumor tissue, obtained at surgery. The source of these receptors is a male donor with early-stage non-small cell lung cancer.

This clonotype was observed many times. For a library built for alpha chains, this beta chain is a stray read; little rests on its size. The CDR3 DNA sequence: TGTGCCAGCAGTGAGCAGGGGGCACTCAGGGATCAGCCCCAGCATTTT. It is translated as CASSEQGALRDQPQHF. V usage is TRBV6-1 and J usage is TRBJ1-5; TRBD1 aligns across 8 bases. This CDR3 has 16 amino acids. Germline V CDR1 and CDR2: MNHNS, SASEGT. After removal of 3 bases from V and 5 bases from J, the junction contained 9 bases not matched to a gene.

This clonotype showed up many times. With the library built for alpha chains, this beta chain is off target and its frequency is not meaningful. The gene calls are TRBV2 and TRBJ2-1; no reliable D call. From germline, CDR1 is SNHLY and CDR2 FYNNEI. The CDR3 spans 15 residues. Between the trimmed V and J ends, which lost 3 bases and 5 bases, there was a span of 14 bases. This CDR3 reads CASSDVRSPNNEQFF. In DNA, the CDR3 is TGTGCCAGCAGTGATGTCAGGTCGCCGAACAATGAGCAGTTCTTC.

This clonotype was observed at least ten times. This beta chain appears as a stray read in a library generated for alpha chains; its size is not informative. This chain links TRBV20-1 with TRBJ2-3, with TRBD2 identical over 11 bases. V lost 3 bases and J lost 5; bases outside the gene matches: 4. CDR1 is DFQATT and CDR2 is SNEGSKA in the germline V gene (reference sequence). There are 14 residues in the CDR3. The CDR3 nucleotides are TGCAGTGCTAGCCTAGCGGGAGGCAGAGATACGCAGTATTTT. Encoded protein: CSASLAGGRDTQYF.

By sample share, this clonotype is medium-sized. Because the library targeted alpha chains, this beta chain is an off-target read whose size means little. The chain has TRBV2 and TRBJ2-1; 13 bases align to TRBD2. V gave up 8 bases and J gave up 8 bases; unmatched junction bases: 3. CDR1 is SNHLY, CDR2 FYNNEI, per germline. This CDR3 region has 13 residues. The CDR3 DNA reads TGTGCCAGCGGGACTAGCGGGAAGGATGAGCAGTTCTTC. It specifies CASGTSGKDEQFF.

This clonotype was recorded many times. Within a library made for alpha chains, this beta chain is off target, and its count is uninformative. This rearrangement joins TRBV20-1 to TRBJ1-2; D gene unclear. The V end was cut by 0 bases, the J end by 0 bases, with 20 bases between. CDR1 is DFQATT and CDR2 is SNEGSKA in the germline V gene (reference sequence). The CDR3 runs to 18 residues. The CDR3, as DNA: TGCAGTGCTAGAGATGGGCGGATCCTACCCTTATCTAACTATGGCTACACCTTC. Encoded protein: CSARDGRILPLSNYGYTF.

Sample share makes this clonotype medium-sized (0.01 to 0.1%). With the library built for alpha chains, this beta chain is off target and its frequency is not meaningful. The chain couples TRBV20-1 to TRBJ2-5; 8 bases are shared with TRBD2. Germline V gene data show CDR1 as DFQATT and CDR2 as SNEGSKA (reference sequence). The CDR3 covers 14 residues. V was clipped by 6 bases and J by 2 bases; unmatched bases: 8. CDR3 DNA sequence: TGCAGTGCCCCTCCGGCTAGCGGGCAAGAGACCCAGTACTTC. Amino acid sequence: CSAPPASGQETQYF.

This clonotype has ten or more counts. Found in a library prepared for alpha chains, this beta chain is an off-target read, and its abundance has little meaning. This chain connects TRBV5-6 to TRBJ1-2, with D hard to call. This CDR3 is built from 12 residues. Trimming removed 4 bases from V and 8 bases from J, with 12 bases in between. CDR1 is SGHDT and CDR2 is YYEEEE in the germline V gene. In DNA form, the CDR3 reads TGTGCCAGCAGCCTGCCACCGGGGGGCTACACCTTC. Encoded protein: CASSLPPGGYTF.

This clonotype was detected ten times or more. In a library made to pick up alpha chains, this beta chain is a stray read with a size that means little. The chain employs TRBV15 and TRBJ2-1; D call uncertain. Per germline, CDR1 LNHNV and CDR2 YYDKDF (reference sequence). This CDR3 contains 15 residues. The V end lost 0 bases, the J end lost 1 base, and 7 bases lay between the germline ends. This CDR3 reads CATSRDYVSYNEQFF. The DNA for the CDR3 is TGTGCCACCAGCAGAGATTATGTGTCCTACAATGAGCAGTTCTTC. Supplemented by reference TRBV15 and TRBJ2-1, the full variable domain reads DAMVIQNPRYQVTQFGKPVTLSCSQTLNHNVMYWYQQKSSQAPKLLFHYYDKDFNNEADTPDNFQSRRPNTSFCFLDIRSPGLGDTAMYLCATSRDYVSYNEQFFGPGTRLTVL.

This clonotype was seen repeatedly, ten times or more. Because the library targeted alpha chains, this beta chain is an off-target read whose size means little. The gene calls are TRBV12-5 and TRBJ2-5; maybe TRBD1 (5 bases). Germline CDR1 and CDR2: LGHNT and FRNRAP. V lost 3 bases and J 2 bases, leaving 10 bases between the germline ends. The CDR3 consists of 14 residues. Here the CDR3 reads CASGFMGRQETQYF. The DNA for the CDR3 is TGTGCTAGTGGTTTCATGGGGCGTCAAGAGACCCAGTACTTC.

This clonotype was seen repeatedly, ten times or more. Found in a library prepared for alpha chains, this beta chain is an off-target read, and its abundance has little meaning. This sequence joins TRBV30 and TRBJ2-1, with D hard to call. The length of the CDR3 is 12 residues. From germline, CDR1 is GTSNPN and CDR2 SVGIG (reference sequence). V shed 1 base and J shed 10 bases, with 11 bases lying between them. The CDR3 here is CAWSASAREQFF. As DNA, the CDR3 is TGTGCCTGGAGTGCTTCGGCGCGGGAGCAGTTCTTC.